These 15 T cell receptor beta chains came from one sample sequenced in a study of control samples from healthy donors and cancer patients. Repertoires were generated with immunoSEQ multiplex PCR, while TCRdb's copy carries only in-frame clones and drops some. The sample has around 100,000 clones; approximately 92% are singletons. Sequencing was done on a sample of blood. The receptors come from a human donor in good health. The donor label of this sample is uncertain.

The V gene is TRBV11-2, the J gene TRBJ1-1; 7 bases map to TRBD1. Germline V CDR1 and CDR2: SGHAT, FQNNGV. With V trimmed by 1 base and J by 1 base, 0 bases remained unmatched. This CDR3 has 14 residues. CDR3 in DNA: TGTGCCAGCAGCTTAGGGACAGGGAACACTGAAGCTTTCTTT. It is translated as CASSLGTGNTEAFF.

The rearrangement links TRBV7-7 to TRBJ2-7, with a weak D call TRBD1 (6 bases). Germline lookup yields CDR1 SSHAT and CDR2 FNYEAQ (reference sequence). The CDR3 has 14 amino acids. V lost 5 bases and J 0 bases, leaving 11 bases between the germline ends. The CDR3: CASSPQGTSYEQYF. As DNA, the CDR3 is TGTGCCAGCAGCCCCCAGGGGACCTCCTACGAGCAGTACTTC.

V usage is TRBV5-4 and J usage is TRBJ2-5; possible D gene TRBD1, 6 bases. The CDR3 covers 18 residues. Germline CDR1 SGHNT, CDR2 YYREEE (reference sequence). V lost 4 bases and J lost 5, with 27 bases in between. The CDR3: CASSPGDDGQGLTETQYF. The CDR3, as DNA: TGTGCCAGCAGCCCAGGAGATGACGGTCAGGGGTTGACGGAGACCCAGTACTTC.

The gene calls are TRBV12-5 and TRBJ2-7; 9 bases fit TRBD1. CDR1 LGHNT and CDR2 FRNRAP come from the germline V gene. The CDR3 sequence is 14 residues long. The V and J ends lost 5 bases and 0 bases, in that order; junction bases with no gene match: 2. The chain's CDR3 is CASGETGGSYEQYF. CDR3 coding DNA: TGTGCTAGTGGTGAGACAGGGGGCTCCTACGAGCAGTACTTC.

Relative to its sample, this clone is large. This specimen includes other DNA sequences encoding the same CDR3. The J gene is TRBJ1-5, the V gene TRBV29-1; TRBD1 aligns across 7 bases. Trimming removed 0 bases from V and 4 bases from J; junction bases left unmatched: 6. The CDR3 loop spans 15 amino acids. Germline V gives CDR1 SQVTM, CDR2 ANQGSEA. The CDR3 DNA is TGCAGCGTTGAAGAGGCAGGGGGTGGGAATCAGCCCCAGCATTTT. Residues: CSVEEAGGGNQPQHF.

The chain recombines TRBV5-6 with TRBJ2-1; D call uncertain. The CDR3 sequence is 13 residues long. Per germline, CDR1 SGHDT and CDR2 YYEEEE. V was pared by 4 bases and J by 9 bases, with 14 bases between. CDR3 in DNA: TGTGCCAGCAGCCCGATCGCCCCATCTGAGCAGTTCTTC. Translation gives CASSPIAPSEQFF. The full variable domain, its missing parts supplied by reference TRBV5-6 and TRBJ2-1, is DAGVTQSPTHLIKTRGQQVTLRCSPKSGHDTVSWYQQALGQGPQFIFQYYEEEERQRGNFPDRFSGHQFPNYSSELNVNALLLGDSALYLCASSPIAPSEQFFGPGTRLTVL.

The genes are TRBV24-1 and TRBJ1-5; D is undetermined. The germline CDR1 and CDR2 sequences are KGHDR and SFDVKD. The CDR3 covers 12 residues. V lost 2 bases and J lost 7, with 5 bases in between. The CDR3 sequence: CATSDSGQPQHF. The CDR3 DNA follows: TGTGCCACCAGTGATTCGGGGCAGCCCCAGCATTTT.

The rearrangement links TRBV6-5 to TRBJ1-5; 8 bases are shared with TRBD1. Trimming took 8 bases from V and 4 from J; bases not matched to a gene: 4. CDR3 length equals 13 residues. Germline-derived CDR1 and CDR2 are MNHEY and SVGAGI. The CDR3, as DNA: TGTGCCAGCGCCGGGACAGGAAATCAGCCCCAGCATTTT. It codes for CASAGTGNQPQHF.

The CDR3 here is CASSTGTSGHNEQFF. The DNA for the CDR3 is TGTGCCAGCAGCACGGGGACTAGCGGGCACAATGAGCAGTTCTTC. The chain has TRBV11-1 and TRBJ2-1; 12 bases are a match to TRBD2. CDR3 length: 15 residues. Trimming removed 5 bases from V and 5 bases from J; junction bases left unmatched: 4. Germline-derived CDR1 and CDR2 are SGHAT and FQDESV (reference sequence).

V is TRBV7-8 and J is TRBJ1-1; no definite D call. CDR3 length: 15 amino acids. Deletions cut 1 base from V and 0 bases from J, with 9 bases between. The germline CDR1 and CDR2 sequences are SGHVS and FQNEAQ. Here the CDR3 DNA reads TGTGCCAGCAGCTTAGGGTCCCAAATGAACACTGAAGCTTTCTTT. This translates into CASSLGSQMNTEAFF.

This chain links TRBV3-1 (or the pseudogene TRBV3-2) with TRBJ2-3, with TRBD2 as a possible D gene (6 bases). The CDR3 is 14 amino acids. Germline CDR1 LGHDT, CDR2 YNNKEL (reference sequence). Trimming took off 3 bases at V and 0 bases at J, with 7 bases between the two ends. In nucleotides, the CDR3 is TGTGCCAGCAGCCAGAGCGGGAGCACAGATACGCAGTATTTT. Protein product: CASSQSGSTDTQYF.

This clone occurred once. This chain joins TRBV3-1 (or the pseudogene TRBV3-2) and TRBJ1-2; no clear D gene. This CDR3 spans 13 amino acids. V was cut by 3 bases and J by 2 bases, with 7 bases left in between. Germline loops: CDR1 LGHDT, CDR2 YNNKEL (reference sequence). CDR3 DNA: TGTGCCAGCAGCCATCTTCGGAACTATGGCTACACCTTC. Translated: CASSHLRNYGYTF.

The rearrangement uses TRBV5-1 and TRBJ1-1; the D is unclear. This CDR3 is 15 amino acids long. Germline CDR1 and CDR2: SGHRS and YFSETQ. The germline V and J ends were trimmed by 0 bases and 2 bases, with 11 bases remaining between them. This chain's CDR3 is CASSLGFGFNTEAFF. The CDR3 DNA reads TGCGCCAGCAGCTTGGGTTTCGGTTTTAACACTGAAGCTTTCTTT.

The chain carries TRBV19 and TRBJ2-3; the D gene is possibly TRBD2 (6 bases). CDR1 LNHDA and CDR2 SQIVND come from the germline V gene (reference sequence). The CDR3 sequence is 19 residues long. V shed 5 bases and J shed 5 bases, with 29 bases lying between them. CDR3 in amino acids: CASSRRKTSVAGPGDTQYF. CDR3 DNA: TGTGCCAGTAGTCGACGGAAAACCTCTGTGGCGGGGCCGGGAGATACGCAGTATTTT.

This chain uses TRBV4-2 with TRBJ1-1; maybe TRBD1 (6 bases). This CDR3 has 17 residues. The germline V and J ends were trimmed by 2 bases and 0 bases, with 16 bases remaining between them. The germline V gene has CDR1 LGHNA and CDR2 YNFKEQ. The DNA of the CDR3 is TGTGCCAGCAGCCAATCCGGAGGGGGACCCATGAACACTGAAGCTTTCTTT. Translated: CASSQSGGGPMNTEAFF.